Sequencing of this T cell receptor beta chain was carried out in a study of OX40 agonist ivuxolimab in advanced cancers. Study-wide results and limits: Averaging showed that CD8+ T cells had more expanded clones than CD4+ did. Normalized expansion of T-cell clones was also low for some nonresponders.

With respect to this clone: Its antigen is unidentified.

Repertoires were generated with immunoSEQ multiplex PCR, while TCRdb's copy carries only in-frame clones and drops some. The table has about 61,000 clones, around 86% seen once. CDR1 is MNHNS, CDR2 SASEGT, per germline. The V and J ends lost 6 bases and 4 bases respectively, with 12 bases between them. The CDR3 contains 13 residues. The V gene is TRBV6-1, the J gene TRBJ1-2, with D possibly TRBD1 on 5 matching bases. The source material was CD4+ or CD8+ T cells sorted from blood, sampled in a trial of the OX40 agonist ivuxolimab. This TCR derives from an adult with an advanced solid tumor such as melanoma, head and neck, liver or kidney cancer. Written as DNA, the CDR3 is TGTGCCAGCAGCCGGGACGGAACCTATGGCTACACCTTC. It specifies CASSRDGTYGYTF.